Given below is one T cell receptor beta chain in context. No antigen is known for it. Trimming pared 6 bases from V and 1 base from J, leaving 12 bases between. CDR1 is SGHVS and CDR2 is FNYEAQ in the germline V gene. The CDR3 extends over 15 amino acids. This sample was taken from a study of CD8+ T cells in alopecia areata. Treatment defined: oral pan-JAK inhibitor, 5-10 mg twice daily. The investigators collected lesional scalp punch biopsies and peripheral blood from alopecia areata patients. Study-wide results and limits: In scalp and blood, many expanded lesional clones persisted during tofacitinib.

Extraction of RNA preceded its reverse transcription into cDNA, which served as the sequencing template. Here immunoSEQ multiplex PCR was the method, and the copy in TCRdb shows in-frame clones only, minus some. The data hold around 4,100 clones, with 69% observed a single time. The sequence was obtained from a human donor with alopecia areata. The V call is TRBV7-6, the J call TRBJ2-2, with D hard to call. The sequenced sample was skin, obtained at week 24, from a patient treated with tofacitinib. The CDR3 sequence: CASRPGTKNTGELFF. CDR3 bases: TGTGCCAGCAGACCCGGTACCAAGAACACCGGGGAGCTGTTTTTT.